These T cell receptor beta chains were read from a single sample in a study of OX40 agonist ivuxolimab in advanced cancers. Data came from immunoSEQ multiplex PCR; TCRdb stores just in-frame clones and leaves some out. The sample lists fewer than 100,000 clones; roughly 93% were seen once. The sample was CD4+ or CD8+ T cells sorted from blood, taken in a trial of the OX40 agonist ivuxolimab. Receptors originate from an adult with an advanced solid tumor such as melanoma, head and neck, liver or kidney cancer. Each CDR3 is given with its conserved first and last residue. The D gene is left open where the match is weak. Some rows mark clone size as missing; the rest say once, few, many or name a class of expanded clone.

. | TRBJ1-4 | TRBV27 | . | CASSSRTDVNEKLFF | TGTGCCAGCAGTTCCCGGACCGATGTTAATGAAAAACTGTTTTTT
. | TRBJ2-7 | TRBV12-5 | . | CASGTDGYEQYF | TGTGCTAGTGGTACGGACGGGTACGAGCAGTACTTC
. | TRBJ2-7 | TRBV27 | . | CASSSRGRPYEQYF | TGTGCCAGCAGTTCCCGGGGGAGACCCTACGAGCAGTACTTC
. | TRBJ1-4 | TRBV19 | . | CASTTRVRTVDEKLFF | TGTGCCAGTACGACGAGAGTCAGGACGGTGGATGAAAAACTGTTTTTT
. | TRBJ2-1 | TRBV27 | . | CASSLSILSPGTPYNEQFF | TGTGCCAGCAGTTTATCGATCCTCTCGCCCGGGACACCCTACAATGAGCAGTTCTTC
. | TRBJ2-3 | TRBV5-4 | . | CASSLNLDTQYF | TGTGCCAGCAGCTTAAATCTCGATACGCAGTATTTT
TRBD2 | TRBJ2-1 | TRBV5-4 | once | CASSPSLAGGPGNEQFF | TGTGCCAGCAGCCCCTCCCTAGCGGGAGGGCCGGGTAATGAGCAGTTCTTC
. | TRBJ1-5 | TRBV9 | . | CASSVGVGRNQPQHF | TGTGCCAGCAGCGTAGGAGTGGGACGCAATCAGCCCCAGCATTTT
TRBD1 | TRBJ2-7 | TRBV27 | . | CASSIGQGAYEQYF | TGTGCCAGCAGCATAGGACAGGGGGCTTACGAGCAGTACTTC
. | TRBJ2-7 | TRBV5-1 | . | CASTSPGLSYEQYF | TGCGCCAGCACTTCGCCAGGCTTGTCCTACGAGCAGTACTTC
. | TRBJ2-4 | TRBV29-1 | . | CSVEGLQGDIQYF | TGCAGCGTTGAAGGGCTCCAAGGGGACATTCAGTACTTC
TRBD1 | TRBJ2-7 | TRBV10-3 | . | CAISLGQGLTYEQYF | TGTGCCATCAGCCTGGGACAGGGACTTACCTACGAGCAGTACTTC
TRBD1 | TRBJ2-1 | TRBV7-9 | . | CASSSDRTYNEQFF | TGTGCCAGCAGCTCGGACAGGACCTACAATGAGCAGTTCTTC
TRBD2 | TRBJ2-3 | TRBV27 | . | CASSLRPSGRGDTQYF | TGTGCCAGCAGTTTACGGCCTAGCGGGAGAGGCGATACGCAGTATTTT
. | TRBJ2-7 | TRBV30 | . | CAWSVKTGPGPYEQYF | TGTGCCTGGAGTGTAAAGACGGGTCCGGGGCCCTACGAGCAGTACTTC
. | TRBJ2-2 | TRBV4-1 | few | CASSQGFGELFF | TGCGCCAGCAGCCAGGGATTCGGGGAGCTGTTTTTT
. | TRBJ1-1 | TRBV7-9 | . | CASSSRSRTEAFF | TGTGCCAGCAGCTCACGGTCTAGAACTGAAGCTTTCTTT
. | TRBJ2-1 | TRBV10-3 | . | CAISVGGAGTYNEQFF | TGTGCCATCAGTGTTGGCGGGGCGGGGACCTACAATGAGCAGTTCTTC
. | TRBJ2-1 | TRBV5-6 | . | CASTPGGGDEQFF | TGTGCCAGCACCCCGGGAGGGGGCGACGAGCAGTTCTTC
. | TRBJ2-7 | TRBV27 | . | CASSLGVRTTYEQYF | TGTGCCAGCAGTTTAGGGGTCCGGACAACCTACGAGCAGTACTTC
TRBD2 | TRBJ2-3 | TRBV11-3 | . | CASSPGTRTLDTQYF | TGTGCCAGCAGCCCCGGGACTAGAACCCTAGATACGCAGTATTTT
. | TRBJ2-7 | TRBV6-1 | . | CASSQGILYEQYF | TGTGCCAGCAGTCAGGGAATTTTGTACGAGCAGTACTTC
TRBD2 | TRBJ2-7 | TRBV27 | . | CASSSAGAGGHYEQYF | TGTGCCAGCAGTTCCGCTGGGGCGGGGGGACACTACGAGCAGTACTTC
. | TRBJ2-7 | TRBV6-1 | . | CASSEYTLSLYEQYF | TGTGCCAGCAGTGAATATACCCTCTCCCTCTACGAGCAGTACTTC
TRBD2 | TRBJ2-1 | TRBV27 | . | CASSPRLTIMRVRENYNEQFF | TGTGCCAGCAGTCCTCGGTTAACAATTATGCGCGTGCGGGAGAACTACAATGAGCAGTTCTTC
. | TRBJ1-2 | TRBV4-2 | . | CASSQEGDSQLAYGYTF | TGTGCCAGCAGCCAAGAGGGAGACTCACAACTTGCCTATGGCTACACCTTC
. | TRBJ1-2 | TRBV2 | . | CASSEYHPPDYGYTF | TGTGCCAGCAGTGAATACCATCCCCCTGACTATGGCTACACCTTC
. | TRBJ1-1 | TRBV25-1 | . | CATQLNTEAFF | TGTGCCACCCAGTTGAACACTGAAGCTTTCTTT
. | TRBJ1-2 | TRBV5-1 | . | CASSPGTQGRANYGYTF | TGCGCCAGCAGCCCAGGTACACAGGGCAGAGCTAACTATGGCTACACCTTC
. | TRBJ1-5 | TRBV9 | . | CASSPWGVGNQPQHF | TGTGCCAGCAGCCCGTGGGGTGTAGGCAATCAGCCCCAGCATTTT
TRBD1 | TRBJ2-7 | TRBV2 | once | CASSGRDSLSYEQYF | TGTGCCAGCAGCGGCCGGGACAGTCTCTCCTACGAGCAGTACTTC
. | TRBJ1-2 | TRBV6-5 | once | CASSYLQGGDGYTF | TGTGCCAGCAGTTACCTCCAGGGAGGGGATGGCTACACCTTC
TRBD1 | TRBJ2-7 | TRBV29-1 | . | CSVVQGAGEQYF | TGCAGCGTTGTACAGGGGGCGGGAGAGCAGTACTTC
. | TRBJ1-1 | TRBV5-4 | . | CASSLGDWGTEAFF | TGTGCCAGCAGCTTAGGAGACTGGGGCACTGAAGCTTTCTTT
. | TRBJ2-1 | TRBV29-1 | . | CSVEAASVNEQFF | TGCAGCGTTGAGGCGGCTAGCGTCAATGAGCAGTTCTTC
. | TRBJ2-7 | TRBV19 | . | CASSPRGPPYEQYF | TGTGCCAGTAGTCCCCGAGGTCCTCCCTACGAGCAGTACTTC
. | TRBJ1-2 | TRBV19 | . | CASSIWAGALDYGYTF | TGTGCCAGTAGTATTTGGGCGGGGGCTCTTGACTATGGCTACACCTTC
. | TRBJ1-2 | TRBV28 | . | CASSAEGYGYTF | TGTGCCAGCTCGGCCGAAGGCTATGGCTACACCTTC
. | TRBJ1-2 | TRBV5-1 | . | CASSSITQGNYGYTF | TGCGCCAGCAGCTCCATAACTCAGGGAAACTATGGCTACACCTTC
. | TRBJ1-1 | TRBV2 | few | CASKESLNTEAFF | TGTGCCAGCAAGGAATCCCTGAACACTGAAGCTTTCTTT
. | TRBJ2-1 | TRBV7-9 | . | CASDPGYYNEQFF | TGTGCCAGCGACCCAGGGTATTACAATGAGCAGTTCTTC
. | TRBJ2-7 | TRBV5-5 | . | CASSSIGRGADEQYF | TGTGCCAGCAGCTCGATTGGCAGGGGGGCCGACGAGCAGTACTTC
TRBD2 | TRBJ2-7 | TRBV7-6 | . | CASSLEAGGYEQYF | TGTGCCAGCAGCTTAGAAGCGGGGGGCTACGAGCAGTACTTC
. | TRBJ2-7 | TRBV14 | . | CASSLSSEQYF | TGTGCCAGCAGCCTCTCCTCCGAGCAGTACTTC
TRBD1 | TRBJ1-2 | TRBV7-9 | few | CASSLTGTYGYTF | TGTGCCAGCAGCCTGACAGGGACCTATGGCTACACCTTC
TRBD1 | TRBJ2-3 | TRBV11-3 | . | CASSPTGGRGDTQYF | TGTGCCAGCAGCCCGACAGGGGGCAGGGGAGATACGCAGTATTTT
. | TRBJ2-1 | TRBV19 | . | CASSIGAIYNEQFF | TGTGCCAGTAGTATAGGAGCGATCTACAATGAGCAGTTCTTC
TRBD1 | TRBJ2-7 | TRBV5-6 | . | CASSLVGGLSYEQYF | TGTGCCAGCAGCTTAGTAGGGGGCCTATCCTACGAGCAGTACTTC
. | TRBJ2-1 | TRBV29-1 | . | CSAPTAYNEQFF | TGCAGCGCCCCGACGGCATACAATGAGCAGTTCTTC
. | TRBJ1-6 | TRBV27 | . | CASSLRAGGNSPLHF | TGTGCCAGCAGTTTAAGAGCGGGGGGCAATTCACCCCTCCACTTT
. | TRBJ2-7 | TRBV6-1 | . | CASSEFQGSSYEQYF | TGTGCCAGCAGTGAATTCCAGGGGAGCTCCTACGAGCAGTACTTC
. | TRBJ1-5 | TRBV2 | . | CASYGGLGQPQHF | TGTGCCAGCTATGGGGGGCTTGGTCAGCCCCAGCATTTT
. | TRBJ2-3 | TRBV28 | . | CASSFVAGTDTQYF | TGTGCCAGCAGTTTTGTTGCGGGGACAGATACGCAGTATTTT
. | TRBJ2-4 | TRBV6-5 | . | CASSISRFKNIQYF | TGTGCCAGCAGTATCAGCCGATTCAAAAACATTCAGTACTTC
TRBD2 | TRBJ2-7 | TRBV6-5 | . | CASSPGLAGEQYF | TGTGCCAGCAGCCCGGGACTAGCGGGAGAGCAGTACTTC
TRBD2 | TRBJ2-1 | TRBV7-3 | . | CASSSNLAASSYNEQFF | TGTGCCAGCAGCTCAAACCTAGCGGCCAGCTCCTACAATGAGCAGTTCTTC
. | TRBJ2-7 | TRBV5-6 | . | CASSLWTFYYEQYF | TGTGCCAGCAGCTTGTGGACTTTTTACTACGAGCAGTACTTC
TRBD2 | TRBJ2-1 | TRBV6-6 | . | CASRRGTSGVNEQFF | TGTGCCAGCAGACGCGGGACTAGCGGGGTTAATGAGCAGTTCTTC